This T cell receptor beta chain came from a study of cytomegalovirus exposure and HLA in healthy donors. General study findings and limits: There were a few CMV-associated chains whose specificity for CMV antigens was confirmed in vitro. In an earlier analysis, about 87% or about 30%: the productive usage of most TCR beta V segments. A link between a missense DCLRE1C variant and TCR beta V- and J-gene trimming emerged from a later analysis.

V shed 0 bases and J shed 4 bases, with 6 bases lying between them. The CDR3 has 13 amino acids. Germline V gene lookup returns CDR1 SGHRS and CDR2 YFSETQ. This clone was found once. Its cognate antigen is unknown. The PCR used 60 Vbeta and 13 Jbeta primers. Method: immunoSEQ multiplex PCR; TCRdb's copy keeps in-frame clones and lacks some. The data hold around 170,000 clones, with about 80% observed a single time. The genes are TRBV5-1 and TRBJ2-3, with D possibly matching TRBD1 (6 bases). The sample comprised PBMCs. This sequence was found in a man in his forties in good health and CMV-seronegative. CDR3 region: CASSLEGADTQYF. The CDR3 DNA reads TGCGCCAGCAGCTTGGAGGGGGCAGATACGCAGTATTTT.